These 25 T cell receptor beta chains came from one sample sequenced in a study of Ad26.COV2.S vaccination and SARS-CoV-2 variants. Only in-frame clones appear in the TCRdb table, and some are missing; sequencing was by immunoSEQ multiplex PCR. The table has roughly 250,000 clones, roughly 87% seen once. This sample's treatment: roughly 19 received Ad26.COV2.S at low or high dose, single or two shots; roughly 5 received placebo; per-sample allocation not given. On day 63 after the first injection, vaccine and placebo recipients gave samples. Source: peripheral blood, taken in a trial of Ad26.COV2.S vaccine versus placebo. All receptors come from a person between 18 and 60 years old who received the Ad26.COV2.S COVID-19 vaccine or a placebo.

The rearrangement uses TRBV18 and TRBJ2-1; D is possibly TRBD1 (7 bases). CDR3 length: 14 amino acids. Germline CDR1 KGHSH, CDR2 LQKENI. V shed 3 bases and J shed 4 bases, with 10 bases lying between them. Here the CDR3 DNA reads TGTGCCAGCTCACCGCAGGGGGGTTACAATGAGCAGTTCTTC. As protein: CASSPQGGYNEQFF.

The CDR3: CASGTLFLGGYTF. The CDR3 DNA is TGTGCCAGCGGTACCCTTTTTCTCGGTGGCTACACCTTC. This chain links TRBV5-6 with TRBJ1-2; no reliable D call. The CDR3 is 13 amino acids. V lost 7 bases to trimming and J lost 7 bases, with 17 bases between them. Germline loops: CDR1 SGHDT, CDR2 YYEEEE.

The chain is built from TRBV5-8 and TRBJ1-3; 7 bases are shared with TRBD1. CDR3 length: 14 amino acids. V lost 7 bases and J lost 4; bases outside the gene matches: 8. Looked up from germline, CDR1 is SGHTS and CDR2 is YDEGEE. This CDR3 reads CASHTWGQGNTIYF. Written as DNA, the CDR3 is TGTGCCAGCCACACCTGGGGACAGGGAAACACCATATATTTT.

The CDR3 nucleotides are TGTGCCAGCAGCCAATGGGGGACGTCGGACACTGAAGCTTTCTTT. Translating it yields CASSQWGTSDTEAFF. The gene calls are TRBV16 and TRBJ1-1; D perhaps matches TRBD1 (5 bases). This CDR3 region has 15 residues. Germline CDR1 reads KGHSY; CDR2 reads FQNENV. The V end was cut by 1 base, the J end by 3 bases, with 12 bases between.

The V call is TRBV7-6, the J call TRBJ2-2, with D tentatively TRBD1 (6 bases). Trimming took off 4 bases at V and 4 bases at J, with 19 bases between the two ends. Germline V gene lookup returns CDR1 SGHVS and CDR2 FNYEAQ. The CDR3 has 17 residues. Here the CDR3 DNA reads TGTGCCAGCAGCTCCCTCAGGGGCCCACTAACCACCGGGGAGCTGTTTTTT. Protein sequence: CASSSLRGPLTTGELFF.

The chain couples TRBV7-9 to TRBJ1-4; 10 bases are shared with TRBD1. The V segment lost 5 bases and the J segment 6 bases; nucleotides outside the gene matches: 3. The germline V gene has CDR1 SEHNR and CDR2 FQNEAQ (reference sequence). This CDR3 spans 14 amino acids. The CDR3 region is CASSDRGRDEKLFF. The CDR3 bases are TGTGCCAGCAGCGACAGGGGGCGGGATGAAAAACTGTTTTTT.

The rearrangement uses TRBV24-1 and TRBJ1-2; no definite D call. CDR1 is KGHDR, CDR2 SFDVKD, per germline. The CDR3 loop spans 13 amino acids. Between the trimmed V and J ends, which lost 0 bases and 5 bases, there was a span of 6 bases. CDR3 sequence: CATSDLRFYGYTF. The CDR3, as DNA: TGTGCCACCAGTGATTTGCGGTTTTATGGCTACACCTTC.

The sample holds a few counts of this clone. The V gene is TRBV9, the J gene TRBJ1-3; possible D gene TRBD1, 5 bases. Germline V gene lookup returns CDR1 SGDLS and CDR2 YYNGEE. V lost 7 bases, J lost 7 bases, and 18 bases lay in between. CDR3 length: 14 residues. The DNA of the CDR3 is TGTGCCAGCGGTAGCGGGGGTCCCGGGAACACCATATATTTT. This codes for CASGSGGPGNTIYF. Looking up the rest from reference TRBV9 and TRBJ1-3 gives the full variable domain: DSGVTQTPKHLITATGQRVTLRCSPRSGDLSVYWYQQSLDQGLQFLIQYYNGEERAKGNILERFSAQQFPDLHSELNLSSLELGDSALYFCASGSGGPGNTIYFGEGSWLTVV.

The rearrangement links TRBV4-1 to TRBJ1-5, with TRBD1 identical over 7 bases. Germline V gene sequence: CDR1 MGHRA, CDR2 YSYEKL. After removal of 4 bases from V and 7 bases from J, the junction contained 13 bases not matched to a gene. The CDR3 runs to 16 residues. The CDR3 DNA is TGCGCCAGCAGCCCCCACAAAGGGGGCGTATTACAGCCCCAGCATTTT. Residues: CASSPHKGGVLQPQHF.

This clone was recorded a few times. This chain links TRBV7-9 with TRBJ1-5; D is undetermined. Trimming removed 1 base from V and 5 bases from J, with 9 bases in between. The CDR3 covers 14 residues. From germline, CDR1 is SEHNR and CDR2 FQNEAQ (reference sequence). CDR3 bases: TGTGCCAGCAGCTTAGGAGGGAGCCATCAGCCCCAGCATTTT. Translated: CASSLGGSHQPQHF. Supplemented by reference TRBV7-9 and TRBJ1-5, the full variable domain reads DTGVSQNPRHKITKRGQNVTFRCDPISEHNRLYWYRQTLGQGPEFLTYFQNEAQLEKSRLLSDRFSAERPKGSFSTLEIQRTEQGDSAMYLCASSLGGSHQPQHFGDGTRLSIL.

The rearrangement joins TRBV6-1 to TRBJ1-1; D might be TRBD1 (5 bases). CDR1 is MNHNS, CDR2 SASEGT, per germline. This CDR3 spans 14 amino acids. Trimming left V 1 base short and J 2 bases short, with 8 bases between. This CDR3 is CASSEVGTNTEAFF. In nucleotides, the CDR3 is TGTGCCAGCAGTGAAGTAGGGACTAACACTGAAGCTTTCTTT.

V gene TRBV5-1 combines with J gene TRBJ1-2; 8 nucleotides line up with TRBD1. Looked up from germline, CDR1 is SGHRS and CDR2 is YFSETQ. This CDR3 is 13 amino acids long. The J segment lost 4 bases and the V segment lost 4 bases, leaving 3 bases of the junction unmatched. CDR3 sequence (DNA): TGCGCCAGCAGCCATGACAGGGGCTATGGCTACACCTTC. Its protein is CASSHDRGYGYTF. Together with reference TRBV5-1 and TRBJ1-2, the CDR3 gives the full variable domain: KAGVTQTPRYLIKTRGQQVTLSCSPISGHRSVSWYQQTPGQGLQFLFEYFSETQRNKGNFPGRFSGRQFSNSRSEMNVSTLELGDSALYLCASSHDRGYGYTFGSGTRLTVV.

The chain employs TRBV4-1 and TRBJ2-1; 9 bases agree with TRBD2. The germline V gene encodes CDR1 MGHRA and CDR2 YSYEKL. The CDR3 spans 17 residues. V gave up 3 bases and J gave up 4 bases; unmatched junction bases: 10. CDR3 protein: CASSQESGAGGYNEQFF. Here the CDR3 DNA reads TGCGCCAGCAGCCAGGAGTCAGGGGCGGGAGGGTACAATGAGCAGTTCTTC.

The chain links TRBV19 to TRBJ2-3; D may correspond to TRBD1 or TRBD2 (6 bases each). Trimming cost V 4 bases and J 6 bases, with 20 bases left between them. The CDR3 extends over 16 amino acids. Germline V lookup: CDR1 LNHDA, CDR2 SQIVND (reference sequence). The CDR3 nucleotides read TGTGCCAGTAGTAGAGAACAGGGACTGAAAAGCGATACGCAGTATTTT. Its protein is CASSREQGLKSDTQYF.

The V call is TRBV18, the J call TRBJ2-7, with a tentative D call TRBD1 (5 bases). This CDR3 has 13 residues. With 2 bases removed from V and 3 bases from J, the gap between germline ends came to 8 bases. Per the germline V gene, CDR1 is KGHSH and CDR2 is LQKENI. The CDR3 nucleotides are TGTGCCAGCTCACCAGGGGCCTACTACGAGCAGTACTTC. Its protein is CASSPGAYYEQYF.

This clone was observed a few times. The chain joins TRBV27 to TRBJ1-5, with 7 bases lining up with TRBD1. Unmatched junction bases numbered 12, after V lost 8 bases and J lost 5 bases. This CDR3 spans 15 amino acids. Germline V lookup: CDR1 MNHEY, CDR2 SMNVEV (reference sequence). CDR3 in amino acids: CASRLYRGVDQPQHF. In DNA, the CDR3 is TGTGCCAGCCGCTTATACAGGGGAGTGGATCAGCCCCAGCATTTT.

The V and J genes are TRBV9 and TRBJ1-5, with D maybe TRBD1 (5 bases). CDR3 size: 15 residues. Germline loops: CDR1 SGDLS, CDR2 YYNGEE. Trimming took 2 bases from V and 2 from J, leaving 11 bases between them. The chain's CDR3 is CASSVTGPGNQPQHF. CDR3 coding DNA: TGTGCCAGCAGCGTGACGGGGCCCGGCAATCAGCCCCAGCATTTT.

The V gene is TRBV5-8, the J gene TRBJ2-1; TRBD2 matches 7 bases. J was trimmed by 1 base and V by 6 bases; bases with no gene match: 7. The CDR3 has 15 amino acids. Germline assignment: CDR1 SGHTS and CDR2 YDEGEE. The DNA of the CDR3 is TGTGCCAGCACCCCCGGGACTATGTCCTACAATGAGCAGTTCTTC. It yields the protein CASTPGTMSYNEQFF. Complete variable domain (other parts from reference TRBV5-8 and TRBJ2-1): EAGVTQSPTHLIKTRGQQATLRCSPISGHTSVYWYQQALGLGLQFLLWYDEGEERNRGNFPPRFSGRQFPNYSSELNVNALELEDSALYLCASTPGTMSYNEQFFGPGTRLTVL.

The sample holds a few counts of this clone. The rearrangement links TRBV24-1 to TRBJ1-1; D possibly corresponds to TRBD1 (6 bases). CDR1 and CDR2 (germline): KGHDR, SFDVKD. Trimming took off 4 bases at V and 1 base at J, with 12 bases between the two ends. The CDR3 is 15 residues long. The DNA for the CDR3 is TGTGCCACCAGTGAGTCAGGGGAGGGGAACACTGAAGCTTTCTTT. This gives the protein CATSESGEGNTEAFF.

The CDR3 DNA is TGCCGCCCCCCAGATACGCAGTATTTT. Translation gives CRPPDTQYF. This chain links TRBV20-1 with TRBJ2-3, with unresolved D. In germline, CDR1 is DFQATT, CDR2 SNEGSKA (reference sequence). This CDR3 region has 9 residues.

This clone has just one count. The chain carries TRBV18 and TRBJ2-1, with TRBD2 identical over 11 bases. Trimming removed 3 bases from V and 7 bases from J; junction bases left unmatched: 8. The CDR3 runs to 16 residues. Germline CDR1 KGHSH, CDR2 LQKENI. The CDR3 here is CASSPSVAGGLNEQFF. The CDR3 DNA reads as TGTGCCAGCTCACCTTCAGTAGCGGGGGGGCTGAATGAGCAGTTCTTC.

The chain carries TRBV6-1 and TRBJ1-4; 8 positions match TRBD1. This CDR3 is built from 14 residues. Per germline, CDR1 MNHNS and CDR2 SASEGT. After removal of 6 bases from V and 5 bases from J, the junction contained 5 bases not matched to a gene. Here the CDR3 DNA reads TGTGCCAGCAGGTCGACAGGGGCGAATGAAAAACTGTTTTTT. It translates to CASRSTGANEKLFF.

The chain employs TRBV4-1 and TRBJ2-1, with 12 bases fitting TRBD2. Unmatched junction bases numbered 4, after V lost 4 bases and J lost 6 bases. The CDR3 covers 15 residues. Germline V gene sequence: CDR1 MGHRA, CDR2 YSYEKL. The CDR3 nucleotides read TGCGCCAGCAGCCCCGGACTAGCGGGAAGCAATGAGCAGTTCTTC. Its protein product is CASSPGLAGSNEQFF.

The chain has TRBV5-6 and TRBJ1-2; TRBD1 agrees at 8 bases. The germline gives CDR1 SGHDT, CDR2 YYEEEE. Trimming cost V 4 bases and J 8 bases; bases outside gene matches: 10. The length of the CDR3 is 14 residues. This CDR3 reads CASSIGQGGQGYTF. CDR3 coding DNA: TGTGCCAGCAGCATCGGACAGGGAGGGCAAGGCTACACCTTC.

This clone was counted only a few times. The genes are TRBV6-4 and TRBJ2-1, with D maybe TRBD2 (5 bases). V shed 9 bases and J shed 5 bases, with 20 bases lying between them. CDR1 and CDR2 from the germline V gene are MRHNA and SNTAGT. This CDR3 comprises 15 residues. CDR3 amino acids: CARVQLVRRHNEQFF. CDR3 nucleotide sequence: TGTGCCAGAGTACAACTAGTCAGACGCCACAATGAGCAGTTCTTC.